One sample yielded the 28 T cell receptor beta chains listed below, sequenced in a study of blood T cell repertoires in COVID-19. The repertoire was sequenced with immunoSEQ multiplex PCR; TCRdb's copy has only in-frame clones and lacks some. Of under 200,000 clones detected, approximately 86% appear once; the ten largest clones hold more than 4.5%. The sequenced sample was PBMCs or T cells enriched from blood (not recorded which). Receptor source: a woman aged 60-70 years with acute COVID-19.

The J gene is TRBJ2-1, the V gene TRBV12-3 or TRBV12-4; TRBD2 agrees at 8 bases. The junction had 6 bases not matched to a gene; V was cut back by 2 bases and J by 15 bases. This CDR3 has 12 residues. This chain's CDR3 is CASSLPAGVLFF. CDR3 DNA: TGTGCCAGCAGTTTACCAGCGGGAGTTTTGTTCTTC.

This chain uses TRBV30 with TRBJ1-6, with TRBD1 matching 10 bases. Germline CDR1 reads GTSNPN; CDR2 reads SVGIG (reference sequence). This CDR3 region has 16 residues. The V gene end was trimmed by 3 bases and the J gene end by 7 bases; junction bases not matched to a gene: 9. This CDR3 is CAWRLLEGQGNSPLHF. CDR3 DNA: TGTGCCTGGAGACTCCTAGAGGGACAGGGGAATTCACCCCTCCACTTT.

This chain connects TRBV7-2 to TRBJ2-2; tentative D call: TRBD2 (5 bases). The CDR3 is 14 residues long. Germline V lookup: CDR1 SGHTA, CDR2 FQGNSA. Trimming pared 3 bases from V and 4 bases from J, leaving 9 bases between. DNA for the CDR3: TGTGCCAGCAGCTTCGGACTGGGCACCGGGGAGCTGTTTTTT. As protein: CASSFGLGTGELFF.

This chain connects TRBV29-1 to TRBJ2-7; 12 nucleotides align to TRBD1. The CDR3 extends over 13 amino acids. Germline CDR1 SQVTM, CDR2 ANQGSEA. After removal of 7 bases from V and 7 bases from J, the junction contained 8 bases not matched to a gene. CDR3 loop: CSAVGQGAREQYV. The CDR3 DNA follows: TGCAGCGCCGTGGGACAGGGGGCACGGGAGCAGTACGTC.

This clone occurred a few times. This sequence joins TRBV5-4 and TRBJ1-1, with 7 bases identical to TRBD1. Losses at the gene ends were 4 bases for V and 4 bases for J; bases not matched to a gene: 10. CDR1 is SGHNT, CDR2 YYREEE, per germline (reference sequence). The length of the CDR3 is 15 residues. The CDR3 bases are TGTGCCAGCAGCACAATACAGGGGTTAAGCACTGAAGCTTTCTTT. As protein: CASSTIQGLSTEAFF.

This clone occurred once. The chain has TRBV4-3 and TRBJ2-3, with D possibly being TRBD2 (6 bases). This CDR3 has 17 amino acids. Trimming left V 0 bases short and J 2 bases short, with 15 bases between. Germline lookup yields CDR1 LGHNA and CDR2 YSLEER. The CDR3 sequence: CASSQERVGGLTDTQYF. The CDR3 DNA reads TGCGCCAGCAGCCAAGAGAGAGTGGGGGGACTCACAGATACGCAGTATTTT.

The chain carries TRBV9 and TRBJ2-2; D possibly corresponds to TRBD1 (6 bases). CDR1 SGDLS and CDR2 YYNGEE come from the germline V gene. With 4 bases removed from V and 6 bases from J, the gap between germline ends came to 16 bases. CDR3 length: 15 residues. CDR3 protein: CASSITGSGAGELFF. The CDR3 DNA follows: TGTGCCAGCAGCATAACAGGGTCGGGCGCCGGGGAGCTGTTTTTT. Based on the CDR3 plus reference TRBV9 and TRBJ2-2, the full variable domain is DSGVTQTPKHLITATGQRVTLRCSPRSGDLSVYWYQQSLDQGLQFLIQYYNGEERAKGNILERFSAQQFPDLHSELNLSSLELGDSALYFCASSITGSGAGELFFGEGSRLTVL.

CDR3 DNA sequence: TGCGCCAGCAGCCCACCCGGGACTACGACAGATACGCAGTATTTT. It is translated as CASSPPGTTTDTQYF. This chain connects TRBV4-3 to TRBJ2-3; 7 bases agree with TRBD2. The V segment lost 4 bases and the J segment 3 bases; nucleotides outside the gene matches: 7. Germline V gives CDR1 LGHNA, CDR2 YSLEER. This CDR3 spans 15 amino acids.

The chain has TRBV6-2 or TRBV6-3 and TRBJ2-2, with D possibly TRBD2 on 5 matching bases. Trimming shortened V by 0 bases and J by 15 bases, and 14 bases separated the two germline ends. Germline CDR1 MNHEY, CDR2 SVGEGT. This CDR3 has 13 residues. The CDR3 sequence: CASSYSKARRLFF. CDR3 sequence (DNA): TGTGCCAGCAGTTACTCGAAGGCCAGGAGGTTGTTTTTT.

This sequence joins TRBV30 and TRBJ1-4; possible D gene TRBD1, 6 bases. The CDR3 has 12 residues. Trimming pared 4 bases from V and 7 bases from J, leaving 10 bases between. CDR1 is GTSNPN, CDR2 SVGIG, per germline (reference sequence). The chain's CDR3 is CAWNRGGEKLFF. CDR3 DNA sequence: TGTGCCTGGAATAGGGGGGGTGAAAAACTGTTTTTT.

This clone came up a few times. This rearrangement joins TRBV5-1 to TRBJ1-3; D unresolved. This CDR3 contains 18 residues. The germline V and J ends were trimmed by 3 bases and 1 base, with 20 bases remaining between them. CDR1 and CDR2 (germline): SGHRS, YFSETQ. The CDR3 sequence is CASSSIPPGTQSGNTIYF. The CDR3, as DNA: TGCGCCAGCAGCTCTATCCCCCCGGGTACTCAATCTGGAAACACCATATATTTT.

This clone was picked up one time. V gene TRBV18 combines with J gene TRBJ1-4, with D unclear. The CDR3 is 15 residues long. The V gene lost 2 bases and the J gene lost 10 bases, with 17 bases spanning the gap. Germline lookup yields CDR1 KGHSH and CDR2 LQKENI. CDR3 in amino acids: CASSPVAEALGKLFF. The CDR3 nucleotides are TGTGCCAGCTCACCAGTGGCGGAGGCGTTAGGAAAACTGTTTTTT.

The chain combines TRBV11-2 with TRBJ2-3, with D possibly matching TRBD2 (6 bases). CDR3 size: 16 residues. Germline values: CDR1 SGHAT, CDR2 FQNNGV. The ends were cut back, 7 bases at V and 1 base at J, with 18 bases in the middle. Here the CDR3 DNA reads TGTGCCAGCACCCCGGGGGTGGCGGGGCGCACAGATACGCAGTATTTT. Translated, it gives CASTPGVAGRTDTQYF.

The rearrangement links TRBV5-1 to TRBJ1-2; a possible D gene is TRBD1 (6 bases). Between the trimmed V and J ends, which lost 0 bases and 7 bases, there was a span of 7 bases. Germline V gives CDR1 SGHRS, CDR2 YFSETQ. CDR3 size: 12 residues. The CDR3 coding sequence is TGCGCCAGCAGCTTGGACAGGGTTGGCTACACCTTC. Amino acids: CASSLDRVGYTF.

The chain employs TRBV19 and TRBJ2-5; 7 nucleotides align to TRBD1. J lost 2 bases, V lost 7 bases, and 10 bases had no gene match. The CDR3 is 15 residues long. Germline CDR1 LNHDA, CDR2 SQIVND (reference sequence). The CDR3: CASTTIHRGQETQYF. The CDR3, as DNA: TGTGCCAGTACCACGATCCACAGGGGTCAAGAGACCCAGTACTTC.

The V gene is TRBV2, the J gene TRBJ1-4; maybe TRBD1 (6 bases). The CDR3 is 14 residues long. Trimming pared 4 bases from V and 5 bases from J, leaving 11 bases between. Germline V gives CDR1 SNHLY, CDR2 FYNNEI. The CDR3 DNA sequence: TGTGCCAGCAGTGGCCGTCAGGGGAATGAAAAACTGTTTTTT. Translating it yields CASSGRQGNEKLFF.

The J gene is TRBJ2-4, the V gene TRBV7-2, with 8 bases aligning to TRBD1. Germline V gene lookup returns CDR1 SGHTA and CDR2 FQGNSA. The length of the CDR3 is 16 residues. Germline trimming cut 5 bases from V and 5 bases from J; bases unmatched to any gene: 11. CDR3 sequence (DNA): TGTGCCAGCAGCCAGGGGCAGGGGGCAGGTGAAAACATTCAGTACTTC. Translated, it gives CASSQGQGAGENIQYF.

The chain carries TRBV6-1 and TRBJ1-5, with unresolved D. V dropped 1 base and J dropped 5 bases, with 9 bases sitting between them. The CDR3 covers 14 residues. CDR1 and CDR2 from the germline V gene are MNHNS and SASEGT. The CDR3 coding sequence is TGTGCCAGCAGTGAAGGAGGATTTGATCAGCCCCAGCATTTT. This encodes CASSEGGFDQPQHF.

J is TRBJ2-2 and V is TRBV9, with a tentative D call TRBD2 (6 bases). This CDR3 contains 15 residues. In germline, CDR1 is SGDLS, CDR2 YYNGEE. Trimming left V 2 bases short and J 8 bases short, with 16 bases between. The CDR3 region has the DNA TGTGCCAGCAGCGTTGGGACTTACATCTCGGGGGAGCTGTTTTTT. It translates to CASSVGTYISGELFF.

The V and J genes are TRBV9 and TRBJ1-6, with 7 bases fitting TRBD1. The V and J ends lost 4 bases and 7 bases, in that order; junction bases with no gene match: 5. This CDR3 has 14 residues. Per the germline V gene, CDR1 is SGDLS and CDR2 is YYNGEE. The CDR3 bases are TGTGCCAGCAGCCCAAGGACAGGAAATTCACCCCTCCACTTT. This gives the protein CASSPRTGNSPLHF.

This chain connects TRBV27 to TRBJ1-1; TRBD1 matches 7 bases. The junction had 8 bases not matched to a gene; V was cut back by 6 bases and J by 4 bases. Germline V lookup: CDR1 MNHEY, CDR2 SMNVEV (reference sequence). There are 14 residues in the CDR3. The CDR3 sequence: CASRADRTGTEAFF. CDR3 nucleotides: TGTGCCAGCAGGGCGGACAGGACGGGCACTGAAGCTTTCTTT.

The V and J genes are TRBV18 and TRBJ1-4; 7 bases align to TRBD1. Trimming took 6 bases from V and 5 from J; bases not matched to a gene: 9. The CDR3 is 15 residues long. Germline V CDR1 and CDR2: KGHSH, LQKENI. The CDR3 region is CASSPTGTDNEKLFF. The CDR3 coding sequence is TGTGCCAGCTCTCCGACCGGGACAGACAATGAAAAACTGTTTTTT.

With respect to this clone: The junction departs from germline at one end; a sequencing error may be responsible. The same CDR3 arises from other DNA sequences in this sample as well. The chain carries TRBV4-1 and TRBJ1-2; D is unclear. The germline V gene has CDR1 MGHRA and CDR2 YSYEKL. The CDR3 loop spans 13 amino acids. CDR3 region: CASSQVGEGGYTF. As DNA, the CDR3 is TGTGCCAGCAGCCAAGTCGGGGAGGGAGGCTACACCTTC.

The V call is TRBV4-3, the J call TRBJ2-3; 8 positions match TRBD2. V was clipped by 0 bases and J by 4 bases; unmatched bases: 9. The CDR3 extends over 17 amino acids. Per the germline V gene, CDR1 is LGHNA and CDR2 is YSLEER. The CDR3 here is CASSQEPSGFSADTQYF. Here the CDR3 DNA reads TGCGCCAGCAGCCAAGAGCCTAGCGGGTTCTCAGCAGATACGCAGTATTTT.

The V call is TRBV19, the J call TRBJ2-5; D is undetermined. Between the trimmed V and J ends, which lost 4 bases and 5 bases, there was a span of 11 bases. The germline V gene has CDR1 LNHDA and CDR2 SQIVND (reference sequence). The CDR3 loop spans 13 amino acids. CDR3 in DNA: TGTGCCAGTAGTACATTCCCGGGTGAGACCCAGTACTTC. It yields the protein CASSTFPGETQYF.

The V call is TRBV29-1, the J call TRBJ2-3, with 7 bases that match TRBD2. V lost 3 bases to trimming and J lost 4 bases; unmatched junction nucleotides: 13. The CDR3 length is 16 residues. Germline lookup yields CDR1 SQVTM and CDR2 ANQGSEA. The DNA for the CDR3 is TGCAGCGTTGATAGAAGCGGGGCGGGTGGGCCAGATACGCAGTATTTT. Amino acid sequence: CSVDRSGAGGPDTQYF.

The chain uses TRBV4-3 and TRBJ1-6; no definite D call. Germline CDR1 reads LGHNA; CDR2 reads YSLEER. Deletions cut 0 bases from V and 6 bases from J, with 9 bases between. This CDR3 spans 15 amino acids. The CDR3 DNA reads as TGCGCCAGCAGCCAAGATCAACAGTTTAATTCACCCCTCCACTTT. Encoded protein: CASSQDQQFNSPLHF.

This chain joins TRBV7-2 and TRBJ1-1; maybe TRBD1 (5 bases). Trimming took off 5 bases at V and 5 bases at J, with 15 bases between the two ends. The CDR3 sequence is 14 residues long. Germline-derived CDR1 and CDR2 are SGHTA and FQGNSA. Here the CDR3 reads CASSPPPGKTEAFF. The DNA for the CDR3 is TGTGCCAGCAGCCCCCCCCCAGGGAAGACTGAAGCTTTCTTT.